This TCR beta chain stems from a study of T cell clonality in common variable immunodeficiency. Findings of the study overall: Fewer TCRbeta clones were shared among CVID subjects than controls. Fewer deletions and N-nucleotide insertions were reportedly seen in common variable immunodeficiency TCR beta sequences.

Sequencing input was equivalent genomic DNA from CVID and controls. The table came from immunoSEQ multiplex PCR; TCRdb's copy has only in-frame clones and leaves some out. The sample has approximately 81,000 clones, none seen only once. This clone was detected ten times or more. Its antigen remains unidentified. The read is 3 residues too short to cover the CDR3 end, so that end is filled in from the germline J gene. Blood samples were heparinized, about 4.5 to 9 ml per donor. The CDR3 length is 14 residues. Germline CDR1 is SGHTA and CDR2 is FQGNSA. V gave up 1 base and J gave up 5 bases, with 11 bases separating them.

The J gene is TRBJ2-5, the V gene TRBV7-2, with D possibly being TRBD1 (6 bases). The sequence derives from a person aged 18-70 years in good health. Sequencing was carried out using peripheral blood mononuclear cells. The part of the CDR3 DNA that was read is TGTGCCAGCAGCTTAGACAGGGCGACGGAGACC. It is translated as CASSLDRATET. The full CDR3 reads CASSLDRATETQYF.